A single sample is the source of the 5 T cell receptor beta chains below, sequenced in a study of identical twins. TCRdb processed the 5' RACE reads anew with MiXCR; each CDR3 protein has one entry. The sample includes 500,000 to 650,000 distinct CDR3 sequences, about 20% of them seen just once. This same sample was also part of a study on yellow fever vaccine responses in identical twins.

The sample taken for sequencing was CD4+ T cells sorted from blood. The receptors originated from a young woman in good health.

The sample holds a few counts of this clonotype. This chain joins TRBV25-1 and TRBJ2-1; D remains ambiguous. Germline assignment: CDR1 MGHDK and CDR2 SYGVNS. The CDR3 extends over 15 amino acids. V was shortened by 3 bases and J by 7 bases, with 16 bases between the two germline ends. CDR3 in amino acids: CASSDLADSTNEQFF. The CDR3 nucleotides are TGTGCCAGCAGTGATCTTGCCGACTCGACTAATGAGCAGTTCTTC.

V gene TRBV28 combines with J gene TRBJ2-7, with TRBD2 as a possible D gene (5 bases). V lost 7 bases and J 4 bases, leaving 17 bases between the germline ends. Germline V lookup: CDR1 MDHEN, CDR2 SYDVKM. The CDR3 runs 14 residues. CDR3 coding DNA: TGTGCCAGCAACCTCCTGGGGAGTAAGTACGAGCAGTACTTC. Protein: CASNLLGSKYEQYF.

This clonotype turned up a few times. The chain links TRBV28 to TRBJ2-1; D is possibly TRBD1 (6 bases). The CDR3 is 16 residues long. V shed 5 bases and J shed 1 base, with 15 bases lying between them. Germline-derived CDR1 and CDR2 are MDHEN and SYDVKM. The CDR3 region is CASSRGQYTSYNEQFF. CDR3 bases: TGTGCCAGCAGTCGAGGACAGTATACTTCCTACAATGAGCAGTTCTTC.

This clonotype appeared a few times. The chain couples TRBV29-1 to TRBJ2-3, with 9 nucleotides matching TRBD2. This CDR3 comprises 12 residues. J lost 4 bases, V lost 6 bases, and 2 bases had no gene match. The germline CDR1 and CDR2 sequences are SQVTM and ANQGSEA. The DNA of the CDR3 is TGCAGCGTAGGCGGGGGGGCAGATACGCAGTATTTT. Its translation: CSVGGGADTQYF.

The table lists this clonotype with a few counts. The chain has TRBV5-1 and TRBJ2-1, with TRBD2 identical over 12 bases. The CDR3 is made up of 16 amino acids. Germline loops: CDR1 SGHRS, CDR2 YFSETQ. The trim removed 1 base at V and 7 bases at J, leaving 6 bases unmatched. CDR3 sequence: CASSLSSGGALNEQFF. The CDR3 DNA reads TGCGCCAGCAGCTTGTCTAGCGGGGGGGCACTTAATGAGCAGTTCTTC.